The next 29 T cell receptor beta chains were all read from a single sample in a study of T cells after yellow fever vaccination. TCRdb independently ran MiXCR on the 5' RACE reads; one entry per CDR3 protein. The sample has about 340,000 distinct CDR3 sequences, about an eighth seen once. The sample here was CD4+ T cells sorted from PBMCs, taken 15 days after the yellow fever booster vaccination. Receptors originate from a man aged 18 to 29 who received the YFV17D yellow fever vaccine.

In this sample, this clonotype turned up a few times. The V gene is TRBV10-3, the J gene TRBJ1-3, with TRBD1 matching over 8 bases. Germline values: CDR1 ENHRY, CDR2 SYGVKD. The CDR3 is 15 residues long. V was pared by 4 bases and J by 0 bases, with 2 bases of the junction left unmatched. This CDR3 is CAISGQGLSGNTIYF. The CDR3 DNA sequence: TGTGCCATCAGTGGACAGGGGCTCTCTGGAAACACCATATATTTT.

The chain joins TRBV7-2 to TRBJ2-5; possible D gene TRBD2, 6 bases. The germline gives CDR1 SGHTA, CDR2 FQGNSA. The CDR3 extends over 15 amino acids. V dropped 4 bases and J dropped 7 bases, with 19 bases sitting between them. This chain's CDR3 is CASSSSGTYRGTQYF. CDR3 DNA sequence: TGTGCCAGCAGCTCCTCCGGGACTTACCGGGGGACCCAGTACTTC. Supplemented by reference TRBV7-2 and TRBJ2-5, the full variable domain reads GAGVSQSPSNKVTEKGKDVELRCDPISGHTALYWYRQSLGQGLEFLIYFQGNSAPDKSGLPSDRFSAERTGGSVSTLTIQRTQQEDSAVYLCASSSSGTYRGTQYFGPGTRLLVL.

This rearrangement joins TRBV7-9 to TRBJ2-2; possible D gene TRBD1, 6 bases. The germline V gene encodes CDR1 SEHNR and CDR2 FQNEAQ (reference sequence). This CDR3 is 16 amino acids long. The V end was cut by 4 bases, the J end by 2 bases, with 14 bases between. CDR3 nucleotide sequence: TGTGCCAGCAGCTCCTTCGGCAGGGGAAACACCGGGGAGCTGTTTTTT. Encoded protein: CASSSFGRGNTGELFF.

This clonotype has just a few counts. The V call is TRBV7-9, the J call TRBJ2-1; 8 bases agree with TRBD1. This CDR3 spans 13 amino acids. The trim removed 11 bases at V and 10 bases at J, leaving 13 bases unmatched. Germline V gene sequence: CDR1 SEHNR, CDR2 FQNEAQ (reference sequence). Here the CDR3 DNA reads TGTGCCCTCAGTGTACAGGGGGTAGGGGAGCAGTTCTTC. This codes for CALSVQGVGEQFF.

J is TRBJ1-5 and V is TRBV11-2; 7 bases line up with TRBD1. J was trimmed by 3 bases and V by 5 bases; bases with no gene match: 7. CDR3 length: 15 residues. Germline assignment: CDR1 SGHAT and CDR2 FQNNGV. The CDR3 DNA reads as TGTGCCAGCAGCGGACACAGGGGCTCCAATCAGCCCCAGCATTTT. Translated, it gives CASSGHRGSNQPQHF.

The chain is built from TRBV20-1 and TRBJ2-1; D call uncertain. CDR3 length: 13 residues. Germline assignment: CDR1 DFQATT and CDR2 SNEGSKA (reference sequence). V lost 6 bases and J 4 bases, leaving 13 bases between the germline ends. The CDR3 DNA is TGCAGTGCCCGCAGATACGAGTACAATGAGCAGTTCTTC. Translation gives CSARRYEYNEQFF.

This clonotype has a handful of counts. The chain links TRBV5-6 to TRBJ1-1; D ambiguous. The CDR3 runs to 15 residues. Germline V CDR1 and CDR2: SGHDT, YYEEEE. With 1 base removed from V and 1 base from J, the gap between germline ends came to 11 bases. The CDR3 here is CASSLIFGQNTEAFF. CDR3 DNA sequence: TGTGCCAGCAGCTTGATATTCGGGCAGAACACTGAAGCTTTCTTT.

This clonotype was detected ten times or more. The chain joins TRBV5-1 to TRBJ2-1, with 10 bases fitting TRBD2. The CDR3 contains 15 residues. The germline V gene encodes CDR1 SGHRS and CDR2 YFSETQ. V was clipped by 1 base and J by 10 bases; unmatched bases: 8. CDR3 sequence: CASSLIPSGGQEQFF. The CDR3 DNA is TGCGCCAGCAGCTTGATTCCTAGCGGGGGTCAAGAGCAGTTCTTC.

This clonotype was seen a few times. The V call is TRBV5-1, the J call TRBJ2-2, with 12 bases aligning to TRBD2. V shed 3 bases, J shed 5 bases, and the junction held 2 bases outside the gene matches. Germline CDR1 is SGHRS and CDR2 is YFSETQ. This CDR3 has 15 residues. CDR3 coding DNA: TGCGCCAGCAGCTGGACTAGCGGGGCGACCGGGGAGCTGTTTTTT. Protein sequence: CASSWTSGATGELFF.

In this sample, this clonotype turned up many times. The V and J genes are TRBV5-1 and TRBJ2-7, with D hard to call. Trimming removed 3 bases from V and 5 bases from J, with 18 bases in between. This CDR3 is 15 amino acids long. Germline lookup yields CDR1 SGHRS and CDR2 YFSETQ. The CDR3 reads CASSYVSGPGNEQYV. DNA for the CDR3: TGCGCCAGCAGCTATGTATCCGGGCCTGGGAACGAGCAGTACGTC.

J is TRBJ1-1 and V is TRBV18; 8 bases are shared with TRBD1. CDR1 and CDR2 from the germline V gene are KGHSH and LQKENI. J lost 4 bases, V lost 8 bases, and 9 bases had no gene match. The CDR3 is 14 residues long. CDR3 sequence reads: CASAKLDRGTEAFF. The CDR3 DNA sequence: TGTGCCAGCGCTAAGCTAGACAGGGGCACTGAAGCTTTCTTT.

This clonotype has only a few counts. The genes are TRBV7-6 and TRBJ1-2; 7 positions match TRBD1. Germline-derived CDR1 and CDR2 are SGHVS and FNYEAQ. V trimming: 5 bases; J trimming: 4 bases; junction bases outside the gene matches: 4. The length of the CDR3 is 13 residues. The CDR3 nucleotides are TGTGCCAGCAGCCCCGGACAGGTCTATGGCTACACCTTC. This codes for CASSPGQVYGYTF.

V gene TRBV12-3 or TRBV12-4 combines with J gene TRBJ2-3; D is possibly TRBD1 (6 bases). Trimming shortened V by 6 bases and J by 2 bases, and 18 bases separated the two germline ends. This CDR3 has 16 amino acids. The CDR3 DNA reads TGTGCCAGCAGCCCCCCCGACAGGCGCTACACAGATACGCAGTATTTT. Translated: CASSPPDRRYTDTQYF.

This clonotype was counted a few times. The J gene is TRBJ2-1, the V gene TRBV5-4, with no clear D. The CDR3 is 14 residues long. Germline V gene sequence: CDR1 SGHNT, CDR2 YYREEE (reference sequence). Trimming stripped 5 bases from V and 7 bases from J, with 16 bases between. Here the CDR3 DNA reads TGTGCCAGCAGTTCCAGCTGGATTACTAATGAGCAGTTCTTC. Translating it yields CASSSSWITNEQFF.

This CDR3 is CASGTLREQYV. Here the CDR3 DNA reads TGTGCCAGCGGAACCTTGAGAGAGCAGTACGTC. This rearrangement joins TRBV28 to TRBJ2-7; D is uncertain. The V end was cut by 8 bases, the J end by 7 bases, with 12 bases between. The CDR3 runs 11 residues. Germline CDR1 reads MDHEN; CDR2 reads SYDVKM.

The table lists this clonotype with a few counts. The chain recombines TRBV7-9 with TRBJ2-6; D call uncertain. Germline V gene data show CDR1 as SEHNR and CDR2 as FQNEAQ (reference sequence). The CDR3 totals 16 residues. Trimming left V 2 bases short and J 11 bases short, with 19 bases between. CDR3 nucleotides: TGTGCCAGCAGCTTATCGTTTGGTACGGTGAATCACGTCCTGACTTTC. Translated, it gives CASSLSFGTVNHVLTF.

Details on this clonotype: Since a much larger clone is just one base distant, this may be a read error. The chain links TRBV7-9 to TRBJ1-2; the D is unclear. The CDR3 contains 13 residues. Germline CDR1 is SEHNR and CDR2 is FQNEAQ (reference sequence). Trimming pared 8 bases from V and 5 bases from J, leaving 15 bases between. CDR3: CASQSRATYGYTF. The CDR3 region has the DNA TGTGCCAGCCAATCGAGGGCGACTTATGGCTACACCTTC.

The chain joins TRBV5-1 to TRBJ2-1; maybe TRBD1 (6 bases). Germline assignment: CDR1 SGHRS and CDR2 YFSETQ. The CDR3 totals 14 residues. Trimming shortened V by 2 bases and J by 4 bases, and 10 bases separated the two germline ends. Written as DNA, the CDR3 is TGCGCCAGCAGCTTCGGGACACTATACAATGAGCAGTTCTTC. It encodes CASSFGTLYNEQFF. Looking up the rest from reference TRBV5-1 and TRBJ2-1 gives the full variable domain: KAGVTQTPRYLIKTRGQQVTLSCSPISGHRSVSWYQQTPGQGLQFLFEYFSETQRNKGNFPGRFSGRQFSNSRSEMNVSTLELGDSALYLCASSFGTLYNEQFFGPGTRLTVL.

The chain employs TRBV6-6 and TRBJ1-2, with D unclear. The CDR3 sequence is 16 residues long. In germline, CDR1 is MNHNY, CDR2 SVGAGI (reference sequence). Deletions cut 2 bases from V and 7 bases from J, with 20 bases between. This CDR3 is CASSYRVGSSLPGYTF. CDR3 sequence (DNA): TGTGCCAGCAGTTACCGTGTGGGAAGCTCTCTCCCTGGCTACACCTTC.

This clonotype was counted many times. The chain carries TRBV4-1 and TRBJ1-2; no definite D call. The V and J ends lost 0 bases and 3 bases respectively, with 11 bases between them. The CDR3 loop spans 15 amino acids. Germline CDR1 and CDR2: MGHRA and YSYEKL. In nucleotides, the CDR3 is TGCGCCAGCAGCCAAGACCCCGCGCCGGACTATGGCTACACCTTC. It codes for CASSQDPAPDYGYTF.

This clonotype has a handful of counts. This chain connects TRBV5-1 to TRBJ2-1; the match to TRBD2 covers 7 bases. Germline lookup yields CDR1 SGHRS and CDR2 YFSETQ. The CDR3 contains 15 residues. Germline trimming cut 0 bases from V and 6 bases from J; bases unmatched to any gene: 6. In DNA, the CDR3 is TGCGCCAGCAGCTTGGTTCTGGGGGGGTCCAATGAGCAGTTCTTC. Translating gives CASSLVLGGSNEQFF.

The CDR3 nucleotides are TGTGCCAGCAGCCATCTGGCGGGGGCCGAGCAGTACTTC. Protein: CASSHLAGAEQYF. The chain has TRBV4-2 and TRBJ2-7; D may be TRBD2 (7 bases). The length of the CDR3 is 13 residues. CDR1 is LGHNA and CDR2 is YNFKEQ in the germline V gene. V gave up 3 bases and J gave up 6 bases, with 12 bases separating them.

This clonotype has more than one count but fewer than ten. The gene calls are TRBV6-1 and TRBJ2-6, with 9 bases fitting TRBD1. Germline CDR1 MNHNS, CDR2 SASEGT. The CDR3 totals 15 residues. Trimming removed 4 bases from V and 2 bases from J; junction bases left unmatched: 0. The CDR3 nucleotides are TGTGCCAGCAGTGGACAGGGGGCTGGGGCCAACGTCCTGACTTTC. It is translated as CASSGQGAGANVLTF.

The sample holds a few counts of this clonotype. This chain connects TRBV6-1 to TRBJ1-5; TRBD1 might be the D (6 bases). The CDR3 totals 15 residues. Germline V gene data show CDR1 as MNHNS and CDR2 as SASEGT. The V and J ends lost 0 bases and 5 bases respectively, with 11 bases between them. The CDR3 loop reads CASSEAPGTHQPQHF. In DNA form, the CDR3 reads TGTGCCAGCAGTGAAGCGCCAGGGACACATCAGCCCCAGCATTTT.

J is TRBJ2-5 and V is TRBV19, with D possibly matching TRBD1 (5 bases). Trimming shortened V by 2 bases and J by 1 base, and 8 bases separated the two germline ends. The CDR3 runs 14 residues. Per the germline V gene, CDR1 is LNHDA and CDR2 is SQIVND (reference sequence). The CDR3 bases are TGTGCCAGTAGTATAACAGGATCCCAAGAGACCCAGTACTTC. Its translation is CASSITGSQETQYF. Based on the CDR3 plus reference TRBV19 and TRBJ2-5, the full variable domain is DGGITQSPKYLFRKEGQNVTLSCEQNLNHDAMYWYRQDPGQGLRLIYYSQIVNDFQKGDIAEGYSVSREKKESFPLTVTSAQKNPTAFYLCASSITGSQETQYFGPGTRLLVL.

This clonotype turned up a few times. For the CDR3, the DNA is TGTGCCAGCAGCCAAGATAGCCTTCGGGAGACCCAGTACTTC. It translates to CASSQDSLRETQYF. This chain links TRBV3-1 with TRBJ2-5; D is uncertain. The germline V gene encodes CDR1 LGHDT and CDR2 YNNKEL (reference sequence). This CDR3 region has 14 residues. Trimming took off 0 bases at V and 5 bases at J, with 10 bases between the two ends.

This clonotype was detected only a few times. The chain is built from TRBV30 and TRBJ1-2; weak D call: TRBD1 (6 bases). There are 12 residues in the CDR3. Germline V gene lookup returns CDR1 GTSNPN and CDR2 SVGIG (reference sequence). V gave up 4 bases and J gave up 8 bases, with 14 bases separating them. The CDR3 region is CAWNQGPGGYTF. The CDR3 DNA is TGTGCCTGGAATCAGGGGCCTGGAGGCTACACCTTC.

This clonotype was seen at least ten times. The genes are TRBV2 and TRBJ2-7; D is possibly TRBD2 (6 bases). Trimming took 6 bases from V and 4 from J, leaving 13 bases between them. The CDR3 is 13 amino acids. Germline values: CDR1 SNHLY, CDR2 FYNNEI. In DNA, the CDR3 is TGTGCCAGCAGGGAGGGTGGCAGTTACGAGCAGTACTTC. This codes for CASREGGSYEQYF.

This clonotype was observed many times. This chain connects TRBV4-2 to TRBJ1-4, with TRBD1 matching over 8 bases. Trimming cost V 0 bases and J 7 bases; bases outside gene matches: 4. The V gene's germline CDR1 is LGHNA and CDR2 YNFKEQ. CDR3 length: 15 amino acids. The CDR3 nucleotides read TGTGCCAGCAGCCAAGATAAGACAGGGGTTGAAAAACTGTTTTTT. Residues: CASSQDKTGVEKLFF.